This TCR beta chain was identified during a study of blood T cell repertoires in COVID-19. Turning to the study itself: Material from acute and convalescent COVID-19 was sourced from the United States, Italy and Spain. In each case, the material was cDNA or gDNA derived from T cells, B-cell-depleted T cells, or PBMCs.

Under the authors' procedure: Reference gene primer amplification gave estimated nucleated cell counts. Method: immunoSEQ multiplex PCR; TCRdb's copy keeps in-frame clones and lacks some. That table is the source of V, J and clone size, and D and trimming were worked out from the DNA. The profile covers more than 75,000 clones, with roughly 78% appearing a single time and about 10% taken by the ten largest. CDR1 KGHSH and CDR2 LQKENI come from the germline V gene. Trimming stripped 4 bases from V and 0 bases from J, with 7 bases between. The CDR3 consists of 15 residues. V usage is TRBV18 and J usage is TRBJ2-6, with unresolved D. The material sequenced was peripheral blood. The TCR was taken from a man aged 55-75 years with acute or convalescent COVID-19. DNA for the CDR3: TGTGCCAGCTCACTCGTCCGCTCTGGGGCCAACGTCCTGACTTTC. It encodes CASSLVRSGANVLTF.